This T cell receptor (beta chain) was found in a study of identical twins. About this clonotype: The antigen is undetermined.

TCRdb ran MiXCR on the 5' RACE reads and lists one entry per CDR3 protein. Among 350,000 to 400,000 distinct CDR3 sequences, 9% to 10% were seen once, and the ten largest hold over 7%. Study-level findings and limits: Out-of-frame TCR alpha sharing observed in monozygotic twins exceeded model estimates. Memory repertoires showed no such pattern, whereas abundant cord blood beta clonotypes carried fewer insertions. Sequences that were beta out-of-frame showed weaker excess twin sharing.

This clonotype originated in a woman aged 45-65 years in good health. Sequencing was performed on naive T cells sorted from blood.

This CDR3 reads CSVSDREAFF. CDR3 nucleotides: TGCAGCGTTTCGGACAGGGAAGCTTTCTTT. The chain employs TRBV29-1 and TRBJ1-1; 7 bases map to TRBD1. CDR1 is SQVTM and CDR2 is ANQGSEA in the germline V gene. CDR3 length: 10 amino acids. V lost 5 bases and J lost 8; bases outside the gene matches: 2. Full variable domain (outside the CDR3, taken from reference TRBV29-1 and TRBJ1-1): SAVISQKPSRDICQRGTSLTIQCQVDSQVTMMFWYRQQPGQSLTLIATANQGSEATYESGFVIDKFPISRPNLTFSTLTVSNMSPEDSSIYLCSVSDREAFFGQGTRLTVV.